The T cell receptor beta chain under discussion was sequenced for a study of Ad26.COV2.S vaccination and SARS-CoV-2 variants. A remark on this clone: What it binds is not known.

The CDR3 has 13 amino acids. CDR1 is KGHDR, CDR2 SFDVKD, per germline. Trimming took 3 bases from V and 5 from J, leaving 7 bases between them. The study, taken as a whole, reports: Relative to placebo recipients, vaccine recipients exhibited elevated spike-specific TCR breadth. Overall T cell responses may have been underestimated by the analyses of TCR breadth and depth.

Sequencing was performed with immunoSEQ multiplex PCR; in TCRdb, only in-frame clones are kept and a portion is missing. Here the sample spans approximately 480,000 clones, approximately 90% being singletons. Treatment defined: some 19 received Ad26.COV2.S at low or high dose, single or two shots; about five received placebo; per-sample allocation not given. Sampling occurred on day 63 after the first vaccine or placebo injection. The source material was peripheral blood, sampled in a trial of Ad26.COV2.S vaccine versus placebo. The V call is TRBV24-1, the J call TRBJ2-1, with a possible D match to TRBD2 (5 bases). The TCR comes from a person between 18 and 59 years old who received the Ad26.COV2.S COVID-19 vaccine or a placebo. CDR3 protein: CATSDPGDNEQFF. CDR3 nucleotides: TGTGCCACCAGTGATCCCGGGGACAATGAGCAGTTCTTC.